Listed here are 2 T cell receptor beta chains from one sample, sequenced in a study of T-cell reconstitution after alpha-beta-depleted transplantation in children (dated by TCRdb to the mid-2010s). Per the publication, the treatment or condition label means: allogeneic hematopoietic cell transplantation with graft depleted of TCRalphabeta T cells and CD19 B cells. The library was generated by PCR. The listed sequencing device is Illumina HiSeq 2500. To normalize quantification of the TCRbeta repertoire, the TCR libraries were built with molecular barcoding that relied on unique molecular identifiers. TCRdb reprocessing: public reads trimmed at Q25 with fastp, clones called with MiXCR, in-frame beta chains kept. Rows merge per CDR3 protein into single entries with the most common DNA and genes. The sample includes about 900,000 distinct CDR3 sequences, with about 29% observed a single time. The ten largest clones capture around 30% of the sample.

The specimen comprised PBMCs, mostly from graft donor cells, sampled 360 days after TCRalphabeta/CD19-depleted stem cell transplant. The source of these receptors is a boy in the first two years of life who had a stem cell transplant for SCID, so the T cells may come from the graft donor.

A few counts support this clonotype. This sequence joins TRBV5-4 and TRBJ2-3, with TRBD2 identical over 12 bases. This CDR3 comprises 17 residues. Per germline, CDR1 SGHNT and CDR2 YYREEE (reference sequence). The J segment lost 5 bases and the V segment lost 1 base, leaving 8 bases of the junction unmatched. The CDR3 is CASSLRVTSGGRDTQYF. The CDR3 DNA reads TGTGCCAGCAGCTTGCGAGTGACTAGCGGGGGCAGAGATACGCAGTATTTT.

This chain connects TRBV28 to TRBJ2-3; D not certain. Trimming removed 7 bases from V and 5 bases from J, with 13 bases in between. CDR3 length equals 13 residues. CDR1 is MDHEN and CDR2 is SYDVKM in the germline V gene. CDR3 nucleotides: TGTGCCAGCACCACCCTAGGAGTAGATACGCAGTATTTT. Translation gives CASTTLGVDTQYF.